The present T cell receptor (beta chain) was sequenced within a study of blood T cells in healthy people across ages. A second PCR, run for about 7 to 11 cycles, used a sample-barcoded 5' primer plus a J-beta primer mix. TCRdb re-derived calls from the 5' RACE reads in MiXCR, one entry per CDR3 protein. The sample consists of under 1,000,000 distinct CDR3 sequences, less than 60% of them appearing once. The sequence was obtained from a man older than 75 in good health. Sequencing was done on a sample of blood.

The CDR3 sequence: CASSQQGDDEKLFF. Here the CDR3 DNA reads TGTGCCAGCAGTCAACAGGGAGATGACGAAAAACTGTTTTTT. V and J are TRBV6-5 and TRBJ1-4; D is possibly TRBD1 (6 bases). The CDR3 extends over 14 amino acids. V was trimmed by 5 bases and J by 8 bases, leaving 15 bases between them. Germline V gene data show CDR1 as MNHEY and CDR2 as SVGAGI.